The source of this TCR beta chain is a study of cytotoxic CD8 clonotypes in ibrutinib-treated CLL (dated by TCRdb to about 2021). Concerning the study at large: The cohort was composed of under 12 relapsed/refractory and approximately 16 treatment-naive patients; IGHV unmutated status was identified in roughly 17 patients. Responses were partial in approximately 24 patients and complete in 2; after median roughly 69 months follow-up, around 15 stayed in remission and some twelve progressed. Samples at response were collected after a median of about 11 months of treatment, with a range of about 6 to 36 months. Samples averaged roughly 260,000 productive templates and 94,082 productive rearrangements. Longitudinal samples were obtainable from about 30% of the 86 participants in the trial. Cryopreserved peripheral blood mononuclear cells were obtained before treatment, at response, and at either sustained remission or disease progression. All remission and progressive disease samples were collected while patients were still receiving ibrutinib. Summary of the overall study and its limitations: An increase in clonality was observed at ibrutinib response, with clonality remaining stable during sustained remission and falling back toward baseline at progression. Public clonotypes were found to be uncommon and were observed to contract or remain stable during treatment; the increase in clonality was shown to reflect expansion of private clonotypes at ibrutinib response. Sustained-remission and progressing patients did not have matched sampling times, and lymph node repertoires were not examined. Baseline clonality exceeded that of age-matched healthy donors and correlated strongly with circulating CD8+ T-cell counts.

On a MiSeq, deep resolution sequencing aimed for a depth between 1 in 1 million and 1 in 200,000 T cells, with each clonotype covered about 9.9x on average. The immunoSEQ hsTCRB Kit was used to generate the TCR beta libraries. Per the source publication's procedure: The data were analyzed with ImmunoSEQ Analyzer and ImmunoSEQ Data Assistant, and V, D and J gene assignments followed IMGT definitions. Clonality, with values ranging from 0 to 1, was calculated as one minus the normalized Shannon entropy of productive rearrangement frequencies. Only overrepresented clonotypes making up at least 0.05% of the repertoire of each patient were included in the public clonotype analysis. Thirteen age-matched healthy donor repertoires from immuneACCESS were used as controls for clonality. This immuneACCESS table, as held by TCRdb, lists in-frame sequences with V and J called but not all clones. Of the missing ones, under half trace to an unresolved V gene in checked studies; the others have no known cause. V and J calls and clone size are as listed in that table; D and trimming were resolved from the DNA. The sample has about 300,000 clones on record, more than 70% of them singletons. Of the sample, about 6% falls within the top ten clones.

Interpreted using the paper, the time point label stands for: progressive disease on ibrutinib. For TCR beta library preparation, about 2 micrograms of genomic DNA was extracted from cryopreserved PBMCs. Longitudinal blood samples from CLL patients on ibrutinib monotherapy underwent high-throughput TCR beta sequencing. Patients were enrolled in a phase 2 open-label single-center ibrutinib monotherapy trial. The germline V gene encodes CDR1 LNHNV and CDR2 YYDKDF (reference sequence). V drops 0 bases and J drops 2 bases, leaving 11 bases in between. The CDR3 runs 15 amino acids, cysteine and phenylalanine included. This entry keeps only the CDR3 DNA: 45 bases, framed from base 1. Remarks on this clone: This receptor's antigen is unknown. Per-base quality was not reported, and no clone a single base away is much larger than it.

The receptor comes from a human donor with chronic lymphocytic leukemia. The specimen comprised PBMCs, sampled at disease progression, from a patient treated with ibrutinib. The rearranged segments are TRBV15 and TRBJ2-7; TRBD1 is a weak D gene call, 5 bases matching. The bases are TGTGCCACCAGCAGAGATACAGGAAGGACCTACGAGCAGTACTTC. Translation gives CATSRDTGRTYEQYF.